The 29 T cell receptor beta chains presented below share a single source sample, sequenced in a study of shared clonotypes between healthy human individuals. Produced via immunoSEQ multiplex PCR; TCRdb's table is partial and in-frame only. Among about 120,000 clones, more than 65% were seen once, and the ten largest hold 24%. Sequenced input: memory CD8+ T cells sorted from blood. The subset was: CD45RO+ cells pooled with CCR7-negative TemRA cells. The receptors shown here come from a woman under 40 in good health.

This clone was counted once. The chain links TRBV27 to TRBJ2-4; D is unclear. Germline CDR1 reads MNHEY; CDR2 reads SMNVEV (reference sequence). V dropped 5 bases and J dropped 0 bases, with 17 bases sitting between them. The CDR3 is made up of 17 amino acids. The CDR3 nucleotides are TGTGCCAGCAGTGAAAAAGCCATATCTCTAGCCAAAAACATTCAGTACTTC. It codes for CASSEKAISLAKNIQYF.

The chain combines TRBV28 with TRBJ2-7; D is unresolved. Germline-derived CDR1 and CDR2 are MDHEN and SYDVKM. Trimming removed 1 base from V and 3 bases from J, with 13 bases in between. The CDR3 is 15 amino acids. The CDR3 loop reads CASSLFGHRHYEQYF. CDR3 DNA: TGTGCCAGCAGTTTATTCGGGCACCGTCACTACGAGCAGTACTTC.

The chain employs TRBV6-5 and TRBJ2-2; 7 nucleotides align to TRBD1. Germline V lookup: CDR1 MNHEY, CDR2 SVGAGI. The CDR3 has 13 residues. The CDR3 reads CISRRGLAGELFF. DNA of the CDR3: TGTATTTCCCGCAGGGGGTTAGCCGGGGAGCTGTTTTTT.

The chain employs TRBV25-1 and TRBJ2-4; D is possibly TRBD2 (6 bases). The CDR3 consists of 16 residues. CDR1 is MGHDK and CDR2 is SYGVNS in the germline V gene. V gave up 1 base and J gave up 5 bases, with 15 bases separating them. The CDR3 DNA sequence: TGTGCCAGCAGTGAATCTCGGCAGGGAGGCGAAAACATTCAGTACTTC. The encoded protein is CASSESRQGGENIQYF.

In its sample, this clone was seen a few times. The J gene is TRBJ2-1, the V gene TRBV14; D gene unclear. The ends were cut back, 1 base at V and 8 bases at J, with 12 bases in the middle. The CDR3 spans 14 residues. Germline loops: CDR1 SGHDN, CDR2 FVKESK. The CDR3 nucleotides are TGTGCCAGCAGCCAAGGGTTCGGGTGGGATGAGCAGTTCTTC. This gives the protein CASSQGFGWDEQFF.

This sequence joins TRBV27 and TRBJ2-1; the match to TRBD2 covers 8 bases. CDR3 length equals 17 residues. Germline trimming cut 3 bases from V and 1 base from J; bases unmatched to any gene: 8. In germline, CDR1 is MNHEY, CDR2 SMNVEV (reference sequence). CDR3 sequence (DNA): TGTGCCAGCAGTTTTTTGGCGGGAGGCTCTTCCTACAATGAGCAGTTCTTC. Translation: CASSFLAGGSSYNEQFF.

V is TRBV14 and J is TRBJ2-7; TRBD2 matches at 7 bases. The V and J ends lost 0 bases and 6 bases, in that order; junction bases with no gene match: 20. There are 19 residues in the CDR3. Germline loops: CDR1 SGHDN, CDR2 FVKESK. The CDR3 DNA is TGTGCCAGCAGCCAAGAAGGGAGTTGTGTCGGGAGGCTATTTTGCGAGCAGTACTTC. Protein: CASSQEGSCVGRLFCEQYF.

This clone was counted only a few times. The rearrangement links TRBV27 to TRBJ2-2; D remains ambiguous. Germline V lookup: CDR1 MNHEY, CDR2 SMNVEV (reference sequence). Trimming pared 3 bases from V and 1 base from J, leaving 6 bases between. The CDR3 is made up of 14 amino acids. CDR3 sequence: CASSFYGNTGELFF. CDR3 coding DNA: TGTGCCAGCAGTTTCTACGGGAACACCGGGGAGCTGTTTTTT.

The gene calls are TRBV7-9 and TRBJ1-1, with D perhaps TRBD1 (5 bases). Trimming took off 2 bases at V and 0 bases at J, with 13 bases between the two ends. The CDR3 is 16 residues long. Germline V CDR1 and CDR2: SEHNR, FQNEAQ (reference sequence). The CDR3 is CASSLSGGALNTEAFF. The CDR3, as DNA: TGTGCCAGCAGCTTATCGGGAGGGGCGTTGAACACTGAAGCTTTCTTT.

This clone is a singleton in its sample. This likely traces to a read error, being one base from a far larger clone. Other DNA sequences in this specimen translate into the identical CDR3. The rearrangement joins TRBV28 to TRBJ2-1; D gene ambiguous. Trimming removed 7 bases at V and 2 bases at J, with 3 bases between. CDR1 is MDHEN and CDR2 is SYDVKM in the germline V gene. There are 11 residues in the CDR3. CDR3 amino acids: CASTTYNEQFF. DNA for the CDR3: TGTGCCAGCACCACCTACAATGAGCAGTTCTTC.

This rearrangement joins TRBV11-3 to TRBJ2-7, with D uncertain. The CDR3 extends over 15 amino acids. Germline CDR1 is SGHNT and CDR2 is YENEEA. Between the trimmed V and J ends, which lost 1 base and 0 bases, there was a span of 10 bases. The CDR3 sequence is CASSLGAGSSYEQYF. For the CDR3, the DNA is TGTGCCAGCAGCTTAGGGGCAGGTAGCTCCTACGAGCAGTACTTC.

The chain recombines TRBV5-5 with TRBJ2-7; D possibly corresponds to TRBD1 (5 bases). Per the germline V gene, CDR1 is SGHKS and CDR2 is YYEKEE (reference sequence). CDR3 length: 13 amino acids. The V end lost 0 bases, the J end lost 3 bases, and 7 bases lay between the germline ends. The DNA for the CDR3 is TGTGCCAGCAGCTTGGATCAGGGCTACGAGCAGTACTTC. This sequence encodes CASSLDQGYEQYF.

The CDR3 spells CASSLGLAVNTGELFF. CDR3 bases: TGTGCCAGCAGTCTGGGACTAGCGGTGAACACCGGGGAGCTGTTTTTT. The genes are TRBV27 and TRBJ2-2, with TRBD2 matching over 11 bases. V shed 5 bases, J shed 1 base, and the junction held 3 bases outside the gene matches. The CDR3 spans 16 residues. Per the germline V gene, CDR1 is MNHEY and CDR2 is SMNVEV (reference sequence).

The V gene is TRBV7-2, the J gene TRBJ2-1; D is perhaps TRBD2 (7 bases). The V gene's germline CDR1 is SGHTA and CDR2 FQGNSA. CDR3 length equals 16 residues. The V and J ends lost 2 bases and 8 bases respectively, with 19 bases between them. CDR3 nucleotides: TGTGCCAGCAGCTTATCGGGGGGCGGGAGTGGGTATGAGCAGTTCTTC. This codes for CASSLSGGGSGYEQFF.

V is TRBV9 and J is TRBJ1-2, with TRBD1 matching 8 bases. Germline trimming cut 2 bases from V and 5 bases from J; bases unmatched to any gene: 2. CDR1 and CDR2 (germline): SGDLS, YYNGEE. The CDR3 sequence is 13 residues long. Written as DNA, the CDR3 is TGTGCCAGCAGCGTTGGACAGGGTTATGGCTACACCTTC. As protein: CASSVGQGYGYTF.

The chain recombines TRBV28 with TRBJ2-7; D tentatively reads TRBD1 or TRBD2 (5 bases each). This CDR3 has 15 amino acids. The V and J ends lost 5 bases and 6 bases respectively, with 20 bases between them. Germline V gives CDR1 MDHEN, CDR2 SYDVKM. DNA for the CDR3: TGTGCCAGCAGTCGATCTGGGACCCGACTGGCCGAGCAGTACTTC. Its translation: CASSRSGTRLAEQYF.

This chain links TRBV6-9 with TRBJ1-1; a weak D match, TRBD1 (6 bases). Germline lookup yields CDR1 MNHGY and CDR2 SVAAGI. The CDR3 consists of 16 residues. Trimming stripped 8 bases from V and 0 bases from J, with 19 bases between. The DNA of the CDR3 is TGTGCCAGCCCGACGGGGGCAACTACAATGAACACTGAAGCTTTCTTT. This gives the protein CASPTGATTMNTEAFF.

V is TRBV27 and J is TRBJ2-1; D is unresolved. Deletions cut 5 bases from V and 6 bases from J, with 14 bases between. Germline-derived CDR1 and CDR2 are MNHEY and SMNVEV (reference sequence). The CDR3 is 14 residues long. The CDR3 spells CASSRASGPNEQFF. In DNA, the CDR3 is TGTGCCAGCAGTAGGGCCTCCGGCCCCAATGAGCAGTTCTTC.

The chain uses TRBV6-1 and TRBJ2-7, with D maybe TRBD1 (5 bases). Trimming stripped 2 bases from V and 2 bases from J, with 13 bases between. This CDR3 spans 15 amino acids. Germline V gene data show CDR1 as MNHNS and CDR2 as SASEGT. The CDR3 region has the DNA TGTGCCAGCAGTGAAAACCAGGGCCCCCCCTACGAGCAGTACTTC. It is translated as CASSENQGPPYEQYF.

The V and J genes are TRBV29-1 and TRBJ1-2; tentative D call: TRBD1 (5 bases). Per the germline V gene, CDR1 is SQVTM and CDR2 is ANQGSEA. The CDR3 sequence is 12 residues long. CDR3 in DNA: TGCAGTGTCGGGGACGGCTACTATGGCTACACCTTC. Encoded protein: CSVGDGYYGYTF. The full variable domain, with the rest looked up from reference TRBV29-1 and TRBJ1-2, is SAVISQKPSRDICQRGTSLTIQCQVDSQVTMMFWYRQQPGQSLTLIATANQGSEATYESGFVIDKFPISRPNLTFSTLTVSNMSPEDSSIYLCSVGDGYYGYTFGSGTRLTVV.

A note on this clone: This sequence is one base from a far larger clone and is likely a read error. V and J are TRBV4-1 and TRBJ1-5; unclear D gene. The CDR3 length is 15 residues. Between the trimmed V and J ends, which lost 5 bases and 2 bases, there was a span of 13 bases. The germline V gene encodes CDR1 MGHRA and CDR2 YSYEKL. CDR3 sequence: CASSAVEGGNQPQHF. CDR3 sequence (DNA): TGCGCCAGCAGCGCCGTAGAGGGAGGCAATCAGCCCCAGCATTTT.

This clone was recorded many times. V is TRBV30 and J is TRBJ2-1, with D maybe TRBD2 (5 bases). CDR1 and CDR2 from the germline V gene are GTSNPN and SVGIG (reference sequence). Trimming left V 5 bases short and J 3 bases short, with 14 bases between. CDR3 size: 14 residues. CDR3 in DNA: TGTGCCTGGGGACTCCGGCTTGACTACAATGAGCAGTTCTTC. It is translated as CAWGLRLDYNEQFF.

The chain has TRBV6-7 and TRBJ2-1; 7 nucleotides line up with TRBD2. TRBV6-7 is designated an ORF whose function remains uncertain. V shed 7 bases, J shed 8 bases, and the junction held 8 bases outside the gene matches. This CDR3 has 13 amino acids. The CDR3 loop reads CASIASGFDEQFF. The DNA of the CDR3 is TGTGCCAGCATTGCTAGCGGTTTCGATGAGCAGTTCTTC.

The chain couples TRBV1 to TRBJ2-1; TRBD2, the table's D call, lacks a check against the DNA. TRBV1 is given as a pseudogene. CDR3 size: 16 residues. CDR3: CTSSQGPSDHNNEQFF. CDR3 nucleotide sequence: TGCACCAGCAGCCAAGGTCCTAGCGACCATAACAATGAGCAGTTCTTC.

This clone was counted a single time. The chain joins TRBV7-9 to TRBJ1-1; D ambiguous. The germline V gene encodes CDR1 SEHNR and CDR2 FQNEAQ (reference sequence). The CDR3 length is 12 residues. V was shortened by 1 base and J by 8 bases, with 8 bases between the two germline ends. CDR3 nucleotides: TGTGCCAGCAGCTTAGTCGGGGTCGAAGCTTTCTTT. Translating gives CASSLVGVEAFF.

The V call is TRBV9, the J call TRBJ2-7; TRBD2 agrees at 9 bases. The CDR3 is 16 amino acids. The V segment lost 4 bases and the J segment 2 bases; nucleotides outside the gene matches: 10. The germline V gene has CDR1 SGDLS and CDR2 YYNGEE. CDR3 in DNA: TGTGCCAGCAGCACCCGACTTAGCGGGAGACCCTACGAGCAGTACTTC. It yields the protein CASSTRLSGRPYEQYF.

The chain recombines TRBV28 with TRBJ1-4; a possible D gene is TRBD1 (5 bases). There are 13 residues in the CDR3. CDR1 and CDR2 (germline): MDHEN, SYDVKM. V lost 1 base and J 10 bases, leaving 10 bases between the germline ends. The chain's CDR3 is CASSLLGHAKLFF. In DNA form, the CDR3 reads TGTGCCAGCAGTTTATTGGGGCATGCAAAACTGTTTTTT.

The rearrangement uses TRBV5-1 and TRBJ2-1; D is tentatively TRBD1 or TRBD2 (6 bases each). Germline V gene sequence: CDR1 SGHRS, CDR2 YFSETQ. There are 16 residues in the CDR3. The ends were cut back, 4 bases at V and 4 bases at J, with 18 bases in the middle. CDR3 region: CASSPDLRDKYNEQFF. CDR3 nucleotides: TGCGCCAGCAGCCCAGACTTGCGGGACAAGTACAATGAGCAGTTCTTC.

J is TRBJ2-7 and V is TRBV4-1; 11 nucleotides agree with TRBD1. The V segment lost 4 bases and the J segment 3 bases; nucleotides outside the gene matches: 5. Germline assignment: CDR1 MGHRA and CDR2 YSYEKL. CDR3 length: 15 amino acids. DNA for the CDR3: TGCGCCAGCAGCCCGGGACAGGGGGGTGACTACGAGCAGTACTTC. Translated, it gives CASSPGQGGDYEQYF.